This T cell receptor (beta chain) emerged from a study of beta chain features in type 1 diabetes. Looking at the study overall: Nearly 110,000,000 sorted cells were examined across all samples.

Every bit of the isolated RNA underwent reverse transcription, so sequencing read expressed TCRB transcripts. The table came from immunoSEQ multiplex PCR; TCRdb's copy has only in-frame clones and leaves some out. The data show around 240,000 clones, 9.6% seen once. The CDR3 totals 16 residues. The V end lost 1 base, the J end lost 5 bases, and 17 bases lay between the germline ends. Per the germline V gene, CDR1 is SGHDN and CDR2 is FVKESK. Points on this clone: The antigen is not known.

Study-level findings and limits: Any role of HLA type in TCRB rearrangement remained unresolved here. Sampled from patients, naive, central memory and Treg TCRB repertoires appeared more similar than those sampled from healthy donors.

The sequenced sample consisted of naive CD4+ T cells from blood. The chain uses TRBV14 and TRBJ1-2; D is unclear. The source of this sequence is a woman younger than 30 in good health. In DNA, the CDR3 is TGTGCCAGCAGCCAAGTCCTAGCCTCAGTACCTTATGGCTACACCTTC. Protein: CASSQVLASVPYGYTF.